Detailed here is one T cell receptor (beta chain). The sample is drawn from a study of shared clonotypes between healthy human individuals. Study-level information: Three plates were used per donor for CD4 naive, three for CD4 memory, two for CD8 naive and one for CD8 memory.

The data were produced by immunoSEQ multiplex PCR, yet TCRdb's version contains in-frame clones alone and is incomplete. The data contain more than 2 million clones, approximately 94% of them singletons. The CDR3 extends over 19 amino acids. The germline gives CDR1 LNHDA, CDR2 SQIVND (reference sequence). Unmatched junction bases numbered 9, after V lost 1 base and J lost 2 bases. The chain has TRBV19 and TRBJ1-5; 12 bases are a match to TRBD1. Sequences were obtained from naive CD4+ T cells sorted from blood. Noted subset: CD45RA+ positively selected. The receptor comes from a young man in good health. The CDR3 DNA is TGTGCCAGTAGTATAGTTAGGGACAGGGGGCTTTTTGGCAATCAGCCCCAGCATTTT. This encodes CASSIVRDRGLFGNQPQHF.